What follows are 32 T cell receptor beta chains derived from one specimen sequenced in a study of circulating CD8 cells and anti-PD-1 response in melanoma. The QIAseq Immune Repertoire TCR panel built the libraries from roughly 15 ng of total RNA. Via MiXCR, TCRdb re-called the reads, giving one row per CDR3 protein. The sample records 200 to 250 distinct CDR3 sequences, roughly 12% being singletons. From live CD3+CD8+TCRalphabeta+ cells, four PD-1 and/or TIGIT subsets were sorted. The material was CD8+ T cells from PBMCs, obtained at baseline or after one month of anti-PD-1 therapy (not recorded which). The receptors were sampled from a human donor with melanoma.

This sequence joins TRBV19 and TRBJ2-1; 7 bases match TRBD1. Germline V gene lookup returns CDR1 LNHDA and CDR2 SQIVND (reference sequence). V trimming: 4 bases; J trimming: 10 bases; junction bases outside the gene matches: 4. This CDR3 is built from 12 residues. The CDR3 reads CASSSDRAEQFF. In nucleotides, the CDR3 is TGTGCCAGTAGTAGCGACAGGGCCGAGCAGTTCTTC.

This sequence joins TRBV18 and TRBJ2-7, with D tentatively TRBD1 (6 bases). Germline CDR1 and CDR2: KGHSH and LQKENI. V shed 1 base and J shed 8 bases, with 24 bases lying between them. The CDR3 consists of 17 residues. The CDR3 nucleotides are TGTGCCAGCTCACCACACAGCGCGCCGGACAGAAAATACAAGCAGTACTTC. Amino acid sequence: CASSPHSAPDRKYKQYF. Complete variable domain (other parts from reference TRBV18 and TRBJ2-7): NAGVMQNPRHLVRRRGQEARLRCSPMKGHSHVYWYRQLPEEGLKFMVYLQKENIIDESGMPKERFSAEFPKEGPSILRIQQVVRGDSAAYFCASSPHSAPDRKYKQYFGPGTRLTVT.

By frequency in the sample, this clonotype is medium-sized. The rearrangement uses TRBV3-2 and TRBJ2-7. TRBV3-2 is an annotated pseudogene. The CDR3 covers 11 residues. The CDR3 DNA reads TGTGCCAGCAGCCCCAAATACGAGCAGTACTTC. The encoded protein is CASSPKYEQYF.

This clonotype has a handful of counts. A read error is possible here, since a much larger clone lies one base away. No conserved phenylalanine or tryptophan is present at the end of the CDR3, so a read error is the likely explanation. The chain employs TRBV4-3 and TRBJ1-2; no clear D gene. With 0 bases removed from V and 8 bases from J, the gap between germline ends came to 4 bases. The CDR3 is made up of 11 amino acids. The V gene's germline CDR1 is LGHNA and CDR2 YSLEER. The CDR3 DNA follows: TGCGCCAGCAGCCAAGATGGAGGCTACACCCTC. Its translation: CASSQDGGYTL.

In its sample, this clonotype is large. The V gene is TRBV19, the J gene TRBJ2-1; 7 nucleotides agree with TRBD1. Germline-derived CDR1 and CDR2 are LNHDA and SQIVND (reference sequence). V dropped 2 bases and J dropped 5; count of bases not matched to a gene: 15. CDR3 length: 18 amino acids. Written as DNA, the CDR3 is TGTGCCAGTAGTATACTAGGCCGGTACAGGGGAAGTGACAATGAGCAGTTCTTC. Amino acid sequence: CASSILGRYRGSDNEQFF.

This clonotype is termed medium-sized. This rearrangement joins TRBV20-1 to TRBJ2-3; D gene unclear. The V end was cut by 5 bases, the J end by 3 bases, with 12 bases between. The CDR3 runs 13 residues. CDR1 DFQATT and CDR2 SNEGSKA come from the germline V gene (reference sequence). CDR3 sequence (DNA): TGCAGTGCTCTCCTGGAGATTACAGATACGCAGTATTTT. Its protein product is CSALLEITDTQYF.

Relative to its sample, this clonotype is medium-sized (0.01 to 0.1%). V gene TRBV9 combines with J gene TRBJ2-7; D gene uncertain. Trimming took 4 bases from V and 7 from J, leaving 18 bases between them. The germline CDR1 and CDR2 sequences are SGDLS and YYNGEE. The CDR3 extends over 14 amino acids. The CDR3, as DNA: TGTGCCAGCAGCTTCAACTCGGGCGTTGGAGAGCAGTACTTC. Residues: CASSFNSGVGEQYF.

This clonotype is categorized as large (0.1 to 1%). V usage is TRBV24-1 and J usage is TRBJ2-1; D remains ambiguous. V was cut by 4 bases and J by 8 bases, with 11 bases left in between. CDR1 KGHDR and CDR2 SFDVKD come from the germline V gene. The CDR3 spans 13 residues. For the CDR3, the DNA is TGTGCCACCAGTGACTCCTACAGTGATGAGCAGTTCTTC. It codes for CATSDSYSDEQFF.

By share of the sample, this clonotype is medium-sized. The chain recombines TRBV7-2 with TRBJ2-7, with a tentative D call TRBD2 (7 bases). The CDR3 extends over 17 amino acids. Trimming stripped 3 bases from V and 0 bases from J, with 18 bases between. Germline V gene lookup returns CDR1 SGHTA and CDR2 FQGNSA. Written as DNA, the CDR3 is TGTGCCAGCAGCTTTTTCGCGGGGGCCTCCTACTCCTACGAGCAGTACTTC. This gives the protein CASSFFAGASYSYEQYF.

By share of the sample, this clonotype is medium-sized. This sequence joins TRBV28 and TRBJ2-7; D is possibly TRBD1 or TRBD2 (5 bases each). CDR3 size: 14 residues. CDR1 is MDHEN and CDR2 is SYDVKM in the germline V gene. Trimming stripped 6 bases from V and 1 base from J, with 13 bases between. This CDR3 reads CASRTGTDSYEQYF. The DNA of the CDR3 is TGTGCCAGCAGAACCGGGACGGATTCCTACGAGCAGTACTTC. Full variable domain (rest looked up from reference TRBV28 and TRBJ2-7): DVKVTQSSRYLVKRTGEKVFLECVQDMDHENMFWYRQDPGLGLRLIYFSYDVKMKEKGDIPEGYSVSREKKERFSLILESASTNQTSMYLCASRTGTDSYEQYFGPGTRLTVT.

By proportion, this clonotype is medium-sized. Here the CDR3 DNA reads TGTGCCAGCAGCTTCCAGGGTTGGGAGCAGTACTTC. Amino acid sequence: CASSFQGWEQYF. The chain has TRBV11-2 and TRBJ2-7; tentatively, D is TRBD1 (5 bases). Germline V gene data show CDR1 as SGHAT and CDR2 as FQNNGV. The ends were cut back, 3 bases at V and 7 bases at J, with 10 bases in the middle. There are 12 residues in the CDR3.

This clonotype counts as large. This chain joins TRBV28 and TRBJ2-3, with 10 bases matching TRBD2. V was clipped by 5 bases and J by 1 base; unmatched bases: 3. CDR1 is MDHEN, CDR2 SYDVKM, per germline. The CDR3 covers 15 residues. The CDR3 DNA sequence: TGTGCCAGCAGTCTGCTAGCGGGGGGCACAGATACGCAGTATTTT. Translating it yields CASSLLAGGTDTQYF. Looking up the rest from reference TRBV28 and TRBJ2-3 gives the full variable domain: DVKVTQSSRYLVKRTGEKVFLECVQDMDHENMFWYRQDPGLGLRLIYFSYDVKMKEKGDIPEGYSVSREKKERFSLILESASTNQTSMYLCASSLLAGGTDTQYFGPGTRLTVL.

This clonotype is medium-sized (0.01 to 0.1%). The chain links TRBV20-1 to TRBJ2-1; D possibly corresponds to TRBD1 (5 bases). The V end lost 5 bases, the J end lost 3 bases, and 8 bases lay between the germline ends. This CDR3 contains 12 residues. CDR1 is DFQATT, CDR2 SNEGSKA, per germline (reference sequence). This CDR3 is CSAPDNYNEQFF. The CDR3 DNA sequence: TGCAGTGCTCCGGACAACTACAATGAGCAGTTCTTC.

This clonotype rates as medium-sized. The V gene is TRBV5-4, the J gene TRBJ2-3, with D maybe TRBD2 (5 bases). Germline V gene lookup returns CDR1 SGHNT and CDR2 YYREEE (reference sequence). V gave up 0 bases and J gave up 0 bases, with 8 bases separating them. The CDR3 is 15 amino acids. CDR3 amino acids: CASSLGRTSTDTQYF. The CDR3 bases are TGTGCCAGCAGCTTGGGCCGGACTAGCACAGATACGCAGTATTTT.

This clonotype is classed as medium-sized (0.01 to 0.1%). V usage is TRBV11-2 and J usage is TRBJ2-3, with TRBD2 matching 8 bases. This CDR3 spans 16 amino acids. V shed 1 base and J 5 bases; nucleotides not matched to a gene: 8. Germline loops: CDR1 SGHAT, CDR2 FQNNGV. The CDR3 loop is CASSLGWRGVKDTQYF. In DNA, the CDR3 is TGTGCCAGCAGCTTAGGATGGCGGGGGGTAAAAGATACGCAGTATTTT.

By proportion, this clonotype is large. The rearrangement uses TRBV19 and TRBJ2-1; 7 bases map to TRBD2. This CDR3 is built from 15 residues. CDR1 and CDR2 (germline): LNHDA, SQIVND (reference sequence). With 1 base clipped from V and 3 bases from J, the junction kept 3 bases outside the gene matches. CDR3 coding DNA: TGTGCCAGTAGTATAGCTAGCGGCCACTACAATGAGCAGTTCTTC. Translation gives CASSIASGHYNEQFF.

The gene calls are TRBV11-2 and TRBJ2-3, with 10 bases fitting TRBD2. CDR3 size: 14 residues. Trimming removed 8 bases from V and 0 bases from J; junction bases left unmatched: 2. Looked up from germline, CDR1 is SGHAT and CDR2 is FQNNGV. The CDR3 DNA follows: TGTGCCAGCCGGACTAGCGGTAGCACAGATACGCAGTATTTT. This sequence encodes CASRTSGSTDTQYF.

This clonotype is termed medium-sized. The DNA of the CDR3 is TGTGCCAGCAGTTACTCGACAGGGTATGGCTACACCTTC. Translated, it gives CASSYSTGYGYTF. The chain employs TRBV6-2 or TRBV6-3 and TRBJ1-2; 7 nucleotides agree with TRBD1. This CDR3 region has 13 residues. Trimming took 0 bases from V and 5 from J; bases not matched to a gene: 0. Germline CDR1 reads MNHEY; CDR2 reads SVGEGT.

This clonotype was observed a handful of times. A junction boundary mismatches the germline segment, possibly from a read error. CDR3 sequence: CVSSMGRTEAFF. The CDR3 nucleotides read TGTGTCAGTAGTATGGGGAGGACTGAAGCTTTCTTT. The chain recombines TRBV19 with TRBJ1-1; D uncertain. The CDR3 runs to 12 residues. CDR1 LNHDA and CDR2 SQIVND come from the germline V gene (reference sequence).

By share, this clonotype counts as medium-sized. This chain joins TRBV7-2 and TRBJ2-3; D uncertain. The V end lost 1 base, the J end lost 5 bases, and 10 bases lay between the germline ends. This CDR3 region has 14 residues. Germline V CDR1 and CDR2: SGHTA, FQGNSA. CDR3 in amino acids: CASSLDLYVDTQYF. The CDR3 DNA sequence: TGTGCCAGCAGCTTAGACCTATATGTAGATACGCAGTATTTT.

By frequency in the sample, this clonotype is large. The genes are TRBV19 and TRBJ2-3, with 11 bases fitting TRBD2. The CDR3 totals 15 residues. V lost 5 bases and J lost 6; bases outside the gene matches: 7. The germline V gene encodes CDR1 LNHDA and CDR2 SQIVND (reference sequence). The CDR3 is CASSPTSGGVDTQYF. In DNA form, the CDR3 reads TGTGCCAGTAGTCCTACTAGCGGGGGAGTGGATACGCAGTATTTT.

Remarks on this clonotype: This may be a read error, as it is one base from a much larger clone. V and J are TRBV29-1 and TRBJ2-4, with D unclear. Germline CDR1 reads SQVTM; CDR2 reads ANQGSEA. The CDR3 is made up of 11 amino acids. CDR3 DNA: TGCAGCGGTAGGGTTTTTAACATTCAGAACTTC. Residues: CSGRVFNIQNF. The entire variable domain, with the rest obtained from reference TRBV29-1 and TRBJ2-4, is as follows: SAVISQKPSRDICQRGTSLTIQCQVDSQVTMMFWYRQQPGQSLTLIATANQGSEATYESGFVIDKFPISRPNLTFSTLTVSNMSPEDSSIYLCSGRVFNIQNFGAGTRLSVL.

The V gene is TRBV10-3, the J gene TRBJ2-7; possibly TRBD1 for D (6 bases). The DNA end is more similar to TRBJ2-5, so the J call may be wrong. Germline CDR1 reads ENHRY; CDR2 reads SYGVKD. The CDR3 is made up of 14 amino acids. The CDR3 DNA sequence: TGTGCCATCAGTGAGCAGGGGAAAAAAGAGACCCAGTACTTC. Its translation is CAISEQGKKETQYF.

By proportion, this clonotype is large. The V and J genes are TRBV27 and TRBJ2-7, with D possibly TRBD1 on 5 matching bases. In germline, CDR1 is MNHEY, CDR2 SMNVEV (reference sequence). The CDR3 is 14 residues long. The V end was cut by 3 bases, the J end by 0 bases, with 9 bases between. This chain's CDR3 is CASSFGAGSYEQYF. CDR3 DNA: TGTGCCAGCAGTTTTGGGGCAGGCTCCTACGAGCAGTACTTC.

In its sample, this clonotype ranks as large. This rearrangement joins TRBV12-5 to TRBJ2-2; D gene ambiguous. Trimming removed 7 bases from V and 4 bases from J, with 10 bases in between. The CDR3 has 13 residues. Germline-derived CDR1 and CDR2 are LGHNT and FRNRAP. The CDR3 bases are TGTGCTAGTGAACTCGATGCCACCGGGGAGCTGTTTTTT. Translation: CASELDATGELFF.

This chain connects TRBV2 to TRBJ2-7, with D hard to call. Per the germline V gene, CDR1 is SNHLY and CDR2 is FYNNEI. V was shortened by 5 bases and J by 2 bases, with 22 bases between the two germline ends. The length of the CDR3 is 17 residues. CDR3 sequence reads: CASSTPASQMITYEQYF. DNA of the CDR3: TGTGCCAGCAGTACCCCAGCGAGTCAGATGATTACCTACGAGCAGTACTTC. The full variable domain, with the rest looked up from reference TRBV2 and TRBJ2-7, is EPEVTQTPSHQVTQMGQEVILRCVPISNHLYFYWYRQILGQKVEFLVSFYNNEISEKSEIFDDQFSVERPDGSNFTLKIRSTKLEDSAMYFCASSTPASQMITYEQYFGPGTRLTVT.

Concerning this clonotype: A much bigger clone sits one base away, suggesting this may be a read error. Because the CDR3 is missing its conserved closing phenylalanine or tryptophan, this is likely a read error. The rearrangement uses TRBV19 and TRBJ2-4, with 8 bases matching TRBD1. The CDR3 extends over 15 amino acids. V was clipped by 6 bases and J by 7 bases; unmatched bases: 11. Germline lookup yields CDR1 LNHDA and CDR2 SQIVND (reference sequence). DNA for the CDR3: TGTGCCAGTAGCCACCTCGCAGGGGGCGCGAACATTCAGTACATC. Its translation is CASSHLAGGANIQYI.

About this clonotype itself: The CDR3 carries no conserved terminal phenylalanine or tryptophan, so it likely arises from a read error. The DNA is omitted, as the CDR3 cannot be located on it reliably, and the CDR3 follows TCRdb's listing. The chain employs TRBV9 and TRBJ2-1. With termini counted, the CDR3 has 13 amino acids. Per the germline V gene, CDR1 is SGDLS and CDR2 is YYNGEE. This chain's CDR3 is CASSDSLYNEQLL.

This clonotype turned up a few times. V usage is TRBV20-1 and J usage is TRBJ2-7; TRBD1 might be the D (5 bases). The germline CDR1 and CDR2 sequences are DFQATT and SNEGSKA (reference sequence). The length of the CDR3 is 13 residues. The V gene lost 5 bases and the J gene lost 1 base, with 12 bases spanning the gap. In DNA, the CDR3 is TGCAGTGCTGGAGCCCAGGGATCCTACGAGCAGTACTTC. This sequence encodes CSAGAQGSYEQYF.

This clonotype is judged medium-sized. CDR3 sequence: CASSLGASGAYEQYF. The CDR3 nucleotides are TGTGCCAGCAGCTTAGGGGCTAGCGGGGCCTACGAGCAGTACTTC. The rearrangement uses TRBV7-2 and TRBJ2-7; TRBD2 aligns across 9 bases. Germline lookup yields CDR1 SGHTA and CDR2 FQGNSA. Trimming took 1 base from V and 2 from J; bases not matched to a gene: 3. There are 15 residues in the CDR3.

This clonotype is labeled as large. The rearrangement joins TRBV6-2 or TRBV6-3 to TRBJ2-7, with D maybe TRBD2 (5 bases). CDR3 length: 13 amino acids. Germline values: CDR1 MNHEY, CDR2 SVGEGT. V lost 6 bases to trimming and J lost 3 bases, with 12 bases between them. The CDR3: CASREVVDYEQYF. The CDR3 DNA is TGTGCCAGCAGGGAGGTAGTTGACTACGAGCAGTACTTC.

This clonotype is categorized as large. The rearrangement uses TRBV21-1 and TRBJ2-7; TRBD2 reflects the table's D call only, with no check against the DNA. TRBV21-1 corresponds to a pseudogene. CDR3 size: 15 residues. CDR3 in DNA: TGTGCCAGCAGCCCCCCTCCGGGACTTTCCTACGAGCAGTACTTC. Translated, it gives CASSPPPGLSYEQYF.